The 4 T cell receptor beta chains in this list originate from one sample, sequenced in a study of human T cells and chemical hapten exposure. Sample time point: patch test 1, 2 weeks after DPC sensitization. Treatment defined: therapeutic diphenylcyclopropenone sensitization with weekly scalp DPC. Each CDR3 protein is one row after TCRdb ran MiXCR on the RACE reads. The data contain some 77,000 distinct CDR3 sequences, 10% of them seen just once; the ten biggest clones take up around 1.5%. The sequencing used whole blood, collected in connection with sensitization to the hapten diphenylcyclopropenone (DPC). Receptor source: a woman in her fifties or sixties with alopecia areata. Some clones in this sample may be carry-over from other donors' samples.

The chain combines TRBV13 with TRBJ1-2; a possible D gene is TRBD1 (5 bases). Trimming cost V 0 bases and J 2 bases, with 19 bases left between them. There are 18 residues in the CDR3. Looked up from germline, CDR1 is PRHDT and CDR2 is FYEKMQ (reference sequence). Written as DNA, the CDR3 is TGTGCCAGCAGCTTAGGCCAGGGACTTCAAGGCACCAACTATGGCTACACCTTC. The encoded protein is CASSLGQGLQGTNYGYTF.

This chain connects TRBV27 to TRBJ2-1; D ambiguous. V lost 1 base and J lost 9, with 10 bases in between. There are 13 residues in the CDR3. In germline, CDR1 is MNHEY, CDR2 SMNVEV (reference sequence). The CDR3 reads CASSLFQWGEQFF. CDR3 nucleotide sequence: TGTGCCAGCAGTTTATTTCAGTGGGGTGAGCAGTTCTTC.

This clonotype showed up many times. V and J are TRBV23-1 and TRBJ2-7; D is perhaps TRBD2 (5 bases). TRBV23-1 is labeled an ORF, and its function is uncertain. This CDR3 has 14 amino acids. With 3 bases removed from V and 5 bases from J, the gap between germline ends came to 14 bases. CDR3 DNA sequence: TGCGCCAGCAGTCAGGAGGCGCGGACGCACGAGCAGTACTTC. The encoded protein is CASSQEARTHEQYF.

This clonotype occurred a few times. V usage is TRBV11-2 and J usage is TRBJ2-1; 13 positions match TRBD2. V shed 5 bases and J 10 bases; nucleotides not matched to a gene: 5. The CDR3 spans 14 residues. Germline CDR1 SGHAT, CDR2 FQNNGV. CDR3 loop: CASSGLAGEGEQFF. The CDR3 nucleotides are TGTGCCAGCAGCGGACTAGCGGGAGAAGGGGAGCAGTTCTTC.